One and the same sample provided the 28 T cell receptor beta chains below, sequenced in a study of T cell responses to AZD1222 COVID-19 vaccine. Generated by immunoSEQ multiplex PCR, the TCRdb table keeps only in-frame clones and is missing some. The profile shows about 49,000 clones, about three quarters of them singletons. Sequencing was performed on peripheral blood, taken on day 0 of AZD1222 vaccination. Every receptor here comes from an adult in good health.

CDR3 protein: CASRVQQGMNQPQHF. The CDR3 region has the DNA TGTGCCAGTAGGGTACAACAGGGAATGAATCAGCCCCAGCATTTT. The chain carries TRBV19 and TRBJ1-5, with a possible D match to TRBD1 (6 bases). The CDR3 length is 15 residues. V was trimmed by 6 bases and J by 4 bases, leaving 16 bases between them. CDR1 LNHDA and CDR2 SQIVND come from the germline V gene (reference sequence).

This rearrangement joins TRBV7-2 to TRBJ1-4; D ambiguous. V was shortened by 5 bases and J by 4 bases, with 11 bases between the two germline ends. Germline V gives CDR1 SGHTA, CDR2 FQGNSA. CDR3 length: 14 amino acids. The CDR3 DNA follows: TGTGCCAGCAGCCCGGCCCTTCTTAATGAAAAACTGTTTTTT. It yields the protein CASSPALLNEKLFF.

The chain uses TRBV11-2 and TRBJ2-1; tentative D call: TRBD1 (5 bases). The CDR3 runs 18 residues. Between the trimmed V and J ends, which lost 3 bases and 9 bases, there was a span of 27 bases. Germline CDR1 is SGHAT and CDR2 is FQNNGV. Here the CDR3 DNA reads TGTGCCAGCAGCTTTGCCCCCTCACAAGGGGTGCTTGTTCCTGAGCAGTTCTTC. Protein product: CASSFAPSQGVLVPEQFF.

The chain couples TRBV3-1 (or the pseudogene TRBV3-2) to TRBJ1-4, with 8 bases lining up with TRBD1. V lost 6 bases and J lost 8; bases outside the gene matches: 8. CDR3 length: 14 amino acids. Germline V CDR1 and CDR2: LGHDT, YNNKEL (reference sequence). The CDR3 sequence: CASRNRGIGEKLFF. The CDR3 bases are TGTGCCAGCAGGAACAGGGGGATCGGGGAAAAACTGTTTTTT.

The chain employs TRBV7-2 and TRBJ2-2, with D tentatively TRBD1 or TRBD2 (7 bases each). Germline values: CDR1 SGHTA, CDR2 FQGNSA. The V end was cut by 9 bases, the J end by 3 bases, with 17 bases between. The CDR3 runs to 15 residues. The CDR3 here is CARRGREWHTGELFF. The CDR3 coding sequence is TGTGCCAGGAGGGGGCGGGAGTGGCACACCGGGGAGCTGTTTTTT.

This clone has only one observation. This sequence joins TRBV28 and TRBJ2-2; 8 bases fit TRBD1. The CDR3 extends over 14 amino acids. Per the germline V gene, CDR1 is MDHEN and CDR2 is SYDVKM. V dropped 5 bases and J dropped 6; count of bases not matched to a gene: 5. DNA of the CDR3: TGTGCCAGCAGTGACAGGGGTATGGCCGGGGAGCTGTTTTTT. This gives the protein CASSDRGMAGELFF.

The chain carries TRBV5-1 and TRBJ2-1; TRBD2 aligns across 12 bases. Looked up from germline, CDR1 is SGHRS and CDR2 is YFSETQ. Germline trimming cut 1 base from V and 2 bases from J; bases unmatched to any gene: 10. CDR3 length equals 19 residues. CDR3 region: CASSLTTSGSPSPYNEQFF. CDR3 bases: TGCGCCAGCAGCTTGACGACTAGCGGGAGTCCCAGTCCCTACAATGAGCAGTTCTTC.

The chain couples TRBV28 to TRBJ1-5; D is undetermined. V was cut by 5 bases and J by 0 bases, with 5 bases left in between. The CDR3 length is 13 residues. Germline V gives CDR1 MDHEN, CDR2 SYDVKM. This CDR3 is CASSADSNQPQHF. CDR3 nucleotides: TGTGCCAGCAGTGCAGATAGCAATCAGCCCCAGCATTTT.

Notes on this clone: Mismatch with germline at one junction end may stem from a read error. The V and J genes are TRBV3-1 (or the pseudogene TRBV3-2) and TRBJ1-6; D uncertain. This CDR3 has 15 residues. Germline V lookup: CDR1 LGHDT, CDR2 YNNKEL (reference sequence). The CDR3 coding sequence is TGTGCCAGCAACCAAGTTAGTTCCTATAATTCACCCCTCCACTTT. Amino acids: CASNQVSSYNSPLHF.

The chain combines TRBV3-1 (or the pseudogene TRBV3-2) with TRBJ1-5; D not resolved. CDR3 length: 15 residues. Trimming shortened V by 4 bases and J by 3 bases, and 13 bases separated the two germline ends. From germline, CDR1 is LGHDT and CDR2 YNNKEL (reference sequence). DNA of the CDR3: TGTGCCAGCAGCCGTGTCGGCCAGTCCAATCAGCCCCAGCATTTT. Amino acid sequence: CASSRVGQSNQPQHF.

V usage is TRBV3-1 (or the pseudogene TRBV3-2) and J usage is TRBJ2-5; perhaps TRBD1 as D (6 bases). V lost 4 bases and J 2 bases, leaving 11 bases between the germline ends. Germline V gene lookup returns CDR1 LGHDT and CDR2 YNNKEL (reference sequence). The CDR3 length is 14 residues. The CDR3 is CASSLDRIQETQYF. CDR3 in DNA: TGTGCCAGCAGCCTGGACAGAATTCAAGAGACCCAGTACTTC.

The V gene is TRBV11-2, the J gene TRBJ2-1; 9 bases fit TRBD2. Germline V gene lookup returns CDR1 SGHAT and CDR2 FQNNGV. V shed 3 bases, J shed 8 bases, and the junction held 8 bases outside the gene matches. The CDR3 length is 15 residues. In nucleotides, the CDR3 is TGTGCCAGCAGCTTGGGACTAGCCGAGCGCCATGAGCAGTTCTTC. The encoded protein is CASSLGLAERHEQFF.

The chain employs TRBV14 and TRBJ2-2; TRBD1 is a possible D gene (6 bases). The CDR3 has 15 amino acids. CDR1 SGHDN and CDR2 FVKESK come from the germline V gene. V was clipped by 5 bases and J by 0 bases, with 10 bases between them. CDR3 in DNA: TGTGCCAGCAGCAAAGGACAGTCGAACACCGGGGAGCTGTTTTTT. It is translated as CASSKGQSNTGELFF.

The CDR3 loop is CASSPIPGQGYSGANVLTF. CDR3 coding DNA: TGTGCCAGCAGCCCTATCCCGGGACAGGGGTACTCTGGGGCCAACGTCCTGACTTTC. V and J are TRBV13 and TRBJ2-6, with 10 bases fitting TRBD1. The junction had 10 bases not matched to a gene; V was cut back by 5 bases and J by 0 bases. This CDR3 contains 19 residues. From germline, CDR1 is PRHDT and CDR2 FYEKMQ (reference sequence).

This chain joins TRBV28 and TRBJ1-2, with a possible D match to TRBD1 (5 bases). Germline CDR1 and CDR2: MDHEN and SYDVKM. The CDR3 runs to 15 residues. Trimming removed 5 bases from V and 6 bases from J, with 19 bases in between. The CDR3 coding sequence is TGTGCCAGCAGTCTGAACCAGGGTCTGAGAAATGGCTACACCTTC. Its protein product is CASSLNQGLRNGYTF.

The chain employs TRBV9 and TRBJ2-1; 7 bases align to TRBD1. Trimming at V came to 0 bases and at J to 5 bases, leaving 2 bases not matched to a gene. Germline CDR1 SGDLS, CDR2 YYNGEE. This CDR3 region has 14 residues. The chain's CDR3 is CASSVVQGDNEQFF. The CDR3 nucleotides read TGTGCCAGCAGCGTAGTGCAGGGGGACAATGAGCAGTTCTTC.

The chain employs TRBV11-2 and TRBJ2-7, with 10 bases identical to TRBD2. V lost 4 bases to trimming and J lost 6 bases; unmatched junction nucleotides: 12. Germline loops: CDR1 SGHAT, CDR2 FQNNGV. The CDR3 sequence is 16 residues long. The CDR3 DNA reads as TGTGCCAGCAGCTCGGGGCTGGGGCTAGCGGGGGTCGAGCAGTACGTC. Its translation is CASSSGLGLAGVEQYV.

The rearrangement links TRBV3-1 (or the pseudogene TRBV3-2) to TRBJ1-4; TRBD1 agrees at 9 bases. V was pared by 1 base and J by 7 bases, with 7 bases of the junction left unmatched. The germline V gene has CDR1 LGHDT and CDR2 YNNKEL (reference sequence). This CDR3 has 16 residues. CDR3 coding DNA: TGTGCCAGCAGCCAAGTAGGGGGACAGGGCGGTGAAAAACTGTTTTTT. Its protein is CASSQVGGQGGEKLFF.

This chain's CDR3 is CASSLAGGEYEQYF. DNA of the CDR3: TGTGCCAGCAGCTTAGCGGGAGGGGAGTACGAGCAGTACTTC. The genes are TRBV11-2 and TRBJ2-7, with 8 positions matching TRBD2. The CDR3 has 14 amino acids. Germline values: CDR1 SGHAT, CDR2 FQNNGV. J lost 4 bases, V lost 1 base, and 3 bases had no gene match.

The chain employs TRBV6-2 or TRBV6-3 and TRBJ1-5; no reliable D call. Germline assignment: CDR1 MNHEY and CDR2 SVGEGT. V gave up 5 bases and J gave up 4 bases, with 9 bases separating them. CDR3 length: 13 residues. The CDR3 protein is CASSQYLNQPQHF. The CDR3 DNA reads TGTGCCAGCAGTCAATACTTAAATCAGCCCCAGCATTTT.

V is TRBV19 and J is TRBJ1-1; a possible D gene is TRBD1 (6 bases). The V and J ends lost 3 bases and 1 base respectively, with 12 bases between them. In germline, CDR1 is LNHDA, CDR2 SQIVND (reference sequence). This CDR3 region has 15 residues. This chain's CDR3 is CASSMVQGQNTEAFF. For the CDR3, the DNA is TGTGCCAGTAGTATGGTGCAGGGGCAGAACACTGAAGCTTTCTTT.

The CDR3: CASSQYQGLLDTIYF. In DNA form, the CDR3 reads TGTGCCAGCAGCCAATATCAGGGGCTATTAGACACCATATATTTT. The chain links TRBV7-2 to TRBJ1-3; a possible D gene is TRBD1 (6 bases). Germline V gene data show CDR1 as SGHTA and CDR2 as FQGNSA. This CDR3 spans 15 amino acids. With 5 bases removed from V and 8 bases from J, the gap between germline ends came to 19 bases.

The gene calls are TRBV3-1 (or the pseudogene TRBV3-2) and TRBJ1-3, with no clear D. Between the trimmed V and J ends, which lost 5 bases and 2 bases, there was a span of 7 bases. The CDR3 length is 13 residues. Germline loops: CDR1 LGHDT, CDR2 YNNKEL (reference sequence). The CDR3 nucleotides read TGTGCCAGCAGCTTCGACACTGGAAACACCATATATTTT. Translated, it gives CASSFDTGNTIYF.

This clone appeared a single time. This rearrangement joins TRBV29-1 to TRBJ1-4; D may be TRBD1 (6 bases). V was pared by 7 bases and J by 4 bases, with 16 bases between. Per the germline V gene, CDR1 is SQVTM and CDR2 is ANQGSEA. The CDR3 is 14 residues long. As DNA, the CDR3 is TGCAGCGCCGAAGGGGGGACCGGTAATGAAAAACTGTTTTTT. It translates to CSAEGGTGNEKLFF.

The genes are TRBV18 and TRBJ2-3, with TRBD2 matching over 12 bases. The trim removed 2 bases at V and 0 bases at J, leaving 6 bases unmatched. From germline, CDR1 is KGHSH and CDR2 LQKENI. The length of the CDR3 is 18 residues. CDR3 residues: CASSPRLAGASSTDTQYF. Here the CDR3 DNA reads TGTGCCAGCTCACCAAGACTAGCGGGGGCTTCTAGCACAGATACGCAGTATTTT.

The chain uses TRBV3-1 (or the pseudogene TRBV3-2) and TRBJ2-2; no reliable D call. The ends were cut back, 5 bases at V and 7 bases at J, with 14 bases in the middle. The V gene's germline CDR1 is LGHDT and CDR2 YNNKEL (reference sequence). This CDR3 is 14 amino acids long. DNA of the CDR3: TGTGCCAGCAGCGCCACCGCGGTGGGCGGGGAGCTGTTTTTT. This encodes CASSATAVGGELFF.

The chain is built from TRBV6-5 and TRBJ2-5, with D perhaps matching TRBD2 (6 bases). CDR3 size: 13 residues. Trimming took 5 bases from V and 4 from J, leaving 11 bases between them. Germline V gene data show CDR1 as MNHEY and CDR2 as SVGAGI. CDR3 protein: CASSRRGGETQYF. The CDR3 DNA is TGTGCCAGCAGTCGCCGGGGAGGAGAGACCCAGTACTTC.

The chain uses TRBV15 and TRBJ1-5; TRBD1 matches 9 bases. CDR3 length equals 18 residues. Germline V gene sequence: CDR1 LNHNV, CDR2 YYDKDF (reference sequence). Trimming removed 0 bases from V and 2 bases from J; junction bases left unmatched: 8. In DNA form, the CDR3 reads TGTGCCACCAGCAGAGAGGGACAGGGACTGGGACGCAATCAGCCCCAGCATTTT. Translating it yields CATSREGQGLGRNQPQHF.